This entry lists 19 T cell receptor beta chains sequenced from one sample in a study of shared clonotypes between healthy human individuals. Repertoires were generated with immunoSEQ multiplex PCR, while TCRdb's copy carries only in-frame clones and drops some. The data contain under 1 million clones, just over 95% of them singletons. CD45RO-negative cells were positively selected for CCR7, leaving out terminally differentiated effector memory CD45RA+ cells. The sample was naive CD8+ T cells sorted from blood. The origin of the receptors is a man aged 25-40 years in good health.

The gene calls are TRBV6-1 and TRBJ2-5; a weak D match, TRBD1 (5 bases). Germline assignment: CDR1 MNHNS and CDR2 SASEGT. Between the trimmed V and J ends, which lost 5 bases and 2 bases, there was a span of 12 bases. This CDR3 has 14 residues. The CDR3 sequence is CASSPWGSQETQYF. The CDR3 DNA reads TGTGCCAGCAGTCCCTGGGGCAGTCAAGAGACCCAGTACTTC.

The chain joins TRBV9 to TRBJ2-7; TRBD2 agrees at 7 bases. V dropped 4 bases and J dropped 4; count of bases not matched to a gene: 11. The CDR3 sequence is 15 residues long. From germline, CDR1 is SGDLS and CDR2 YYNGEE. The CDR3 loop is CASSPSQGAGYEQYF. In nucleotides, the CDR3 is TGTGCCAGCAGCCCAAGCCAGGGAGCGGGATACGAGCAGTACTTC.

V usage is TRBV4-1 and J usage is TRBJ2-7; 10 bases fit TRBD2. This CDR3 has 16 residues. Germline trimming cut 0 bases from V and 4 bases from J; bases unmatched to any gene: 6. Germline-derived CDR1 and CDR2 are MGHRA and YSYEKL. The CDR3 is CASSQDPSGSRYEQYF. The CDR3 DNA reads TGCGCCAGCAGCCAAGATCCTAGCGGGAGTAGGTACGAGCAGTACTTC.

Concerning this clone: Other DNA sequences in the sample encode the same CDR3. This chain uses TRBV29-1 with TRBJ2-7; the match to TRBD2 covers 9 bases. CDR1 and CDR2 from the germline V gene are SQVTM and ANQGSEA. Unmatched junction bases numbered 9, after V lost 1 base and J lost 2 bases. This CDR3 has 16 residues. CDR3 loop: CSVEGQPGLAAYEQYF. DNA of the CDR3: TGCAGCGTTGAAGGTCAACCGGGACTAGCCGCCTACGAGCAGTACTTC.

This chain links TRBV6-1 with TRBJ2-1, with unresolved D. V dropped 5 bases and J dropped 6 bases, with 11 bases sitting between them. Germline V gives CDR1 MNHNS, CDR2 SASEGT. The CDR3 contains 13 residues. The CDR3 nucleotides read TGTGCCAGCAGTCAATACCTCACCAATGAGCAGTTCTTC. This sequence encodes CASSQYLTNEQFF.

The CDR3 bases are TGTGCCATCAGTGAAAATAAGTTAGCTTTCTTT. Protein product: CAISENKLAFF. V gene TRBV10-3 combines with J gene TRBJ1-1; no firm D call. Germline V gene sequence: CDR1 ENHRY, CDR2 SYGVKD. With 3 bases removed from V and 10 bases from J, the gap between germline ends came to 9 bases. The CDR3 is 11 amino acids.

This sequence joins TRBV4-1 and TRBJ1-4, with D uncertain. The germline V gene encodes CDR1 MGHRA and CDR2 YSYEKL. The CDR3 runs 15 residues. The V end was cut by 4 bases, the J end by 0 bases, with 9 bases between. The CDR3, as DNA: TGCGCCAGCAGCCCGTGGGAGGCAACTAATGAAAAACTGTTTTTT. Its protein product is CASSPWEATNEKLFF.

This clone has just one count. CDR3 loop: CASSSALSGRSPYEQYF. The CDR3 region has the DNA TGTGCCAGCAGTTCCGCCCTTAGCGGGAGATCTCCCTACGAGCAGTACTTC. The chain recombines TRBV27 with TRBJ2-7, with 9 nucleotides matching TRBD2. The V gene end was trimmed by 4 bases and the J gene end by 2 bases; junction bases not matched to a gene: 12. Looked up from germline, CDR1 is MNHEY and CDR2 is SMNVEV (reference sequence). This CDR3 has 17 amino acids.

This chain links TRBV10-3 with TRBJ2-3, with 13 positions matching TRBD2. Germline V gene data show CDR1 as ENHRY and CDR2 as SYGVKD. The CDR3 length is 18 residues. V shed 2 bases, J shed 2 bases, and the junction held 7 bases outside the gene matches. Here the CDR3 DNA reads TGTGCCATCAGTGAGCCCGGGACTAGCGGGACCGTCACAGATACGCAGTATTTT. It codes for CAISEPGTSGTVTDTQYF.

The rearrangement joins TRBV30 to TRBJ2-7; D is tentatively TRBD1 or TRBD2 (5 bases each). CDR1 and CDR2 from the germline V gene are GTSNPN and SVGIG (reference sequence). The CDR3 has 14 residues. The V end was cut by 0 bases, the J end by 3 bases, with 12 bases between. The CDR3 DNA reads as TGTGCCTGGAGTGTCGGTAGTGGGGGCTACGAGCAGTACTTC. Residues: CAWSVGSGGYEQYF. The full variable domain, in which reference TRBV30 and TRBJ2-7 provide the parts outside the CDR3, is SQTIHQWPATLVQPVGSPLSLECTVEGTSNPNLYWYRQAAGRGLQLLFYSVGIGQISSEVPQNLSASRPQDRQFILSSKKLLLSDSGFYLCAWSVGSGGYEQYFGPGTRLTVT.

V gene TRBV5-5 combines with J gene TRBJ2-2, with D possibly matching TRBD1 (5 bases). V lost 4 bases, J lost 11 bases, and 15 bases lay in between. The CDR3 sequence is 13 residues long. Germline CDR1 reads SGHKS; CDR2 reads YYEKEE (reference sequence). The CDR3 loop is CASSADIWNELFF. CDR3 in DNA: TGTGCCAGCAGCGCGGACATTTGGAACGAGCTGTTTTTT.

The chain links TRBV18 to TRBJ2-7; D may be TRBD2 (6 bases). The CDR3 contains 15 residues. Per germline, CDR1 KGHSH and CDR2 LQKENI. V lost 5 bases to trimming and J lost 3 bases, with 17 bases between them. The CDR3 here is CASSDPTGDNYEQYF. The CDR3 DNA sequence: TGTGCCAGCTCAGATCCCACGGGAGACAACTACGAGCAGTACTTC.

This clone was found once. One end of the junction does not line up with germline, which may come from a read error. The chain employs TRBV27 and TRBJ2-2, with D perhaps matching TRBD1 (6 bases). CDR1 MNHEY and CDR2 SMNVEV come from the germline V gene (reference sequence). CDR3 size: 15 residues. This CDR3 reads CASSFNRVDAGQLFF. The CDR3 DNA sequence: TGTGCCAGCAGTTTCAACAGGGTGGACGCCGGGCAGCTGTTTTTT.

This clone showed up just once. The chain carries TRBV28 and TRBJ2-3; D possibly corresponds to TRBD2 (5 bases). CDR3 size: 16 residues. The ends were cut back, 5 bases at V and 4 bases at J, with 19 bases in the middle. Germline CDR1 MDHEN, CDR2 SYDVKM. The CDR3 spells CASSPTGVLEADTQYF. CDR3 sequence (DNA): TGTGCCAGCAGTCCAACCGGGGTCCTGGAGGCAGATACGCAGTATTTT.

The chain recombines TRBV6-1 with TRBJ2-2; D call uncertain. Germline V gene lookup returns CDR1 MNHNS and CDR2 SASEGT. There are 14 residues in the CDR3. Trimming left V 5 bases short and J 0 bases short, with 7 bases between. The CDR3 reads CASSLRSNTGELFF. CDR3 DNA: TGTGCCAGCAGTTTGCGATCGAACACCGGGGAGCTGTTTTTT.

This clone was observed a single time. Other DNA sequences from this sample encode an identical CDR3 as well. This rearrangement joins TRBV27 to TRBJ1-5; possibly TRBD1 for D (6 bases). The CDR3 has 16 amino acids. Trimming left V 5 bases short and J 0 bases short, with 14 bases between. Germline loops: CDR1 MNHEY, CDR2 SMNVEV (reference sequence). CDR3 DNA sequence: TGTGCCAGCAGTCCCTCGACAGGTTATAGCAATCAGCCCCAGCATTTT. The encoded protein is CASSPSTGYSNQPQHF.

The rearrangement joins TRBV4-3 to TRBJ1-1, with unresolved D. The CDR3 is made up of 17 amino acids. The V end was cut by 0 bases, the J end by 0 bases, with 14 bases between. Germline V gene data show CDR1 as LGHNA and CDR2 as YSLEER. The CDR3 nucleotides read TGCGCCAGCAGCCAAGATAGGTCTGCGGAAATGAACACTGAAGCTTTCTTT. Residues: CASSQDRSAEMNTEAFF.

J is TRBJ2-3 and V is TRBV2; D is perhaps TRBD2 (6 bases). Trimming cost V 7 bases and J 5 bases, with 19 bases left between them. Germline CDR1 and CDR2: SNHLY and FYNNEI. CDR3 size: 15 residues. In DNA form, the CDR3 reads TGTGCCAGCATTATTAACCGGGACTCAAAAGATACGCAGTATTTT. This sequence encodes CASIINRDSKDTQYF.

This clone was seen once. This rearrangement joins TRBV7-9 to TRBJ2-2, with D perhaps TRBD1 (5 bases). CDR1 SEHNR and CDR2 FQNEAQ come from the germline V gene (reference sequence). V was cut by 1 base and J by 1 base, with 13 bases left in between. The CDR3 is 17 amino acids. As DNA, the CDR3 is TGTGCCAGCAGCTTAGTTATGGGGCTACAGAACACCGGGGAGCTGTTTTTT. Translation gives CASSLVMGLQNTGELFF.